Presented here are 31 T cell receptor beta chains from one specimen sequenced in a study of Ad26.COV2.S vaccination and SARS-CoV-2 variants. The table came from immunoSEQ multiplex PCR; TCRdb's copy has only in-frame clones and leaves some out. The sample lists approximately 500,000 clones; around 85% were seen once. Treatment described: about 20 received Ad26.COV2.S at low or high dose, single or two shots; 5 received placebo; per-sample allocation not given. The study sampled participants on day 63 after the first vaccine or placebo injection. The source was peripheral blood, collected in a trial of Ad26.COV2.S vaccine versus placebo. Every receptor here comes from a person between 18 and 65 years old who received the Ad26.COV2.S COVID-19 vaccine or a placebo.

The gene calls are TRBV5-1 and TRBJ2-5, with D perhaps TRBD1 (5 bases). V was cut by 0 bases and J by 2 bases, with 11 bases left in between. CDR3 size: 15 residues. The V gene's germline CDR1 is SGHRS and CDR2 YFSETQ. As DNA, the CDR3 is TGCGCCAGCAGCTTGGTGCAGGGCGTACAAGAGACCCAGTACTTC. It specifies CASSLVQGVQETQYF.

The chain is built from TRBV7-2 and TRBJ2-1, with TRBD2 as a possible D gene (7 bases). Germline V gene data show CDR1 as SGHTA and CDR2 as FQGNSA. This CDR3 is 18 amino acids long. The V end was cut by 2 bases, the J end by 2 bases, with 19 bases between. The CDR3: CASSLRGSGDMTYNEQFF. The CDR3 DNA reads as TGTGCCAGCAGCTTAAGGGGGAGCGGGGACATGACCTACAATGAGCAGTTCTTC.

The rearrangement joins TRBV5-1 to TRBJ2-7, with TRBD1 matching over 10 bases. This CDR3 is built from 12 residues. The germline V gene has CDR1 SGHRS and CDR2 YFSETQ. V was clipped by 4 bases and J by 6 bases; unmatched bases: 1. The CDR3 DNA follows: TGCGCCAGCAGCGGGGACAGGGGCGAGCAGTACTTC. Translating gives CASSGDRGEQYF.

The chain links TRBV9 to TRBJ2-7; no clear D. The CDR3 sequence is 14 residues long. The V and J ends lost 4 bases and 0 bases respectively, with 11 bases between them. Germline loops: CDR1 SGDLS, CDR2 YYNGEE. DNA for the CDR3: TGTGCCAGCAGCCCACAACCGAGCTCCTACGAGCAGTACTTC. Translating gives CASSPQPSSYEQYF.

This clone was counted once. The chain uses TRBV7-3 and TRBJ2-1; 8 positions agree with TRBD2. Trimming took 0 bases from V and 8 from J; bases not matched to a gene: 12. The CDR3 has 17 amino acids. The germline CDR1 and CDR2 sequences are SGHTA and FQGTGA. The CDR3 sequence: CASSLTQRGGRQDEQFF. The CDR3 nucleotides read TGTGCCAGCAGCTTAACCCAACGCGGCGGGAGGCAAGATGAGCAGTTCTTC.

The chain couples TRBV6-5 to TRBJ2-2; TRBD1 might be the D (6 bases). The V end lost 2 bases, the J end lost 5 bases, and 12 bases lay between the germline ends. The CDR3 runs to 15 residues. Germline CDR1 and CDR2: MNHEY and SVGAGI. The DNA for the CDR3 is TGTGCCAGCAGTTACACTAAACAGGGAACCGGGGAGCTGTTTTTT. As protein: CASSYTKQGTGELFF.

The chain links TRBV6-1 to TRBJ1-2; TRBD1 is a possible D gene (6 bases). The CDR3 sequence is 17 residues long. The ends were cut back, 2 bases at V and 7 bases at J, with 23 bases in the middle. CDR1 and CDR2 from the germline V gene are MNHNS and SASEGT. The CDR3 bases are TGTGCCAGCAGTGAAAGTCACCTAGGGGGGGGCGCGGTTGGCTACACCTTC. Its protein is CASSESHLGGGAVGYTF.

About this clone itself: A junction end diverges from the germline sequence, so it may reflect a read error. The rearrangement joins TRBV7-2 to TRBJ2-1; D may be TRBD1 or TRBD2 (5 bases each). Per germline, CDR1 SGHTA and CDR2 FQGNSA. This CDR3 has 14 amino acids. CDR3 in DNA: TGTGCCAGCAGCTTAAAAGGGTGGGGGTCAGCTGTTATCTTC. This codes for CASSLKGWGSAVIF.

This clone was seen once. The rearrangement links TRBV27 to TRBJ2-5; no definite D call. CDR1 is MNHEY and CDR2 is SMNVEV in the germline V gene (reference sequence). Trimming took 3 bases from V and 1 from J, leaving 9 bases between them. The CDR3 consists of 14 residues. CDR3 coding DNA: TGTGCCAGCAGTTTTCGGCAGAGCCAAGAGACCCAGTACTTC. The encoded protein is CASSFRQSQETQYF.

The rearrangement uses TRBV27 and TRBJ2-3, with D perhaps matching TRBD2 (5 bases). Germline V gives CDR1 MNHEY, CDR2 SMNVEV (reference sequence). This CDR3 is 13 amino acids long. V lost 6 bases, J lost 1 base, and 8 bases lay in between. The CDR3 nucleotides are TGTGCCAGCAGGGACTGGGGCACAGATACGCAGTATTTT. It yields the protein CASRDWGTDTQYF.

This sequence joins TRBV11-2 and TRBJ1-6, with a possible D match to TRBD1 (5 bases). CDR1 SGHAT and CDR2 FQNNGV come from the germline V gene. V lost 1 base and J 9 bases, leaving 10 bases between the germline ends. The CDR3 covers 14 residues. The CDR3: CASSLAGGGSPLHF. In nucleotides, the CDR3 is TGTGCCAGCAGCTTAGCCGGGGGGGGTTCACCCCTCCACTTT. The full variable domain, in which reference TRBV11-2 and TRBJ1-6 provide the parts outside the CDR3, is EAGVAQSPRYKIIEKRQSVAFWCNPISGHATLYWYQQILGQGPKLLIQFQNNGVVDDSQLPKDRFSAERLKGVDSTLKIQPAKLEDSAVYLCASSLAGGGSPLHFGNGTRLTVT.

The chain is built from TRBV6-1 and TRBJ2-3; possible D gene TRBD2, 5 bases. CDR3 size: 15 residues. Germline assignment: CDR1 MNHNS and CDR2 SASEGT. V was clipped by 1 base and J by 2 bases, with 10 bases between them. The CDR3 region is CASSEGLRATDTQYF. The CDR3 DNA is TGTGCCAGCAGTGAAGGGCTGCGGGCCACAGATACGCAGTATTTT.

The chain combines TRBV29-1 with TRBJ2-4, with 8 bases identical to TRBD1. The CDR3 spans 11 residues. The germline V gene has CDR1 SQVTM and CDR2 ANQGSEA. The ends lost 7 bases at V and 11 bases at J; junction bases unmatched: 7. CDR3 bases: TGCAGCGCTGCGACAGGGGAGTTTCAGTACTTC. Its protein product is CSAATGEFQYF.

The genes are TRBV27 and TRBJ1-1, with D uncertain. From germline, CDR1 is MNHEY and CDR2 SMNVEV (reference sequence). The CDR3 spans 12 residues. The V end lost 6 bases, the J end lost 2 bases, and 7 bases lay between the germline ends. CDR3: CASSGPNTEAFF. The DNA for the CDR3 is TGTGCCAGCAGCGGGCCAAACACTGAAGCTTTCTTT.

This chain joins TRBV5-4 and TRBJ1-6, with unresolved D. V lost 2 bases and J lost 5, with 8 bases in between. CDR3 size: 14 residues. The V gene's germline CDR1 is SGHNT and CDR2 YYREEE (reference sequence). This CDR3 reads CASSFSVDNSPLHF. For the CDR3, the DNA is TGTGCCAGCAGCTTTAGTGTCGATAATTCACCCCTCCACTTT.

This chain links TRBV7-9 with TRBJ2-1; the match to TRBD1 covers 10 bases. Germline V gene sequence: CDR1 SEHNR, CDR2 FQNEAQ (reference sequence). V lost 5 bases and J lost 8; bases outside the gene matches: 12. This CDR3 has 16 residues. CDR3 residues: CASSTLPGQGTDEQFF. The CDR3 DNA reads TGTGCCAGCAGCACCCTACCGGGACAGGGGACTGATGAGCAGTTCTTC.

CDR3 sequence: CASSPLQGAGRIVGGYGYTF. The CDR3 nucleotides read TGTGCCAGTAGCCCACTCCAGGGGGCTGGCAGAATAGTAGGAGGGTATGGCTACACCTTC. The chain joins TRBV19 to TRBJ1-2, with 8 bases aligning to TRBD1. The V gene's germline CDR1 is LNHDA and CDR2 SQIVND (reference sequence). This CDR3 region has 20 residues. J lost 5 bases, V lost 6 bases, and 26 bases had no gene match.

This chain links TRBV28 with TRBJ1-5, with TRBD1 identical over 7 bases. Germline values: CDR1 MDHEN, CDR2 SYDVKM. This CDR3 contains 14 residues. V lost 3 bases and J lost 4; bases outside the gene matches: 3. CDR3 nucleotides: TGTGCCAGCAGTTTCCACAGGGGAAATCAGCCCCAGCATTTT. Translated: CASSFHRGNQPQHF.

The genes are TRBV19 and TRBJ2-5, with D possibly matching TRBD2 (5 bases). Germline V gene lookup returns CDR1 LNHDA and CDR2 SQIVND (reference sequence). V was trimmed by 4 bases and J by 5 bases, leaving 17 bases between them. The CDR3 extends over 15 amino acids. The CDR3 here is CASSTRTRNEETQYF. The CDR3 bases are TGTGCCAGTAGTACCCGGACTCGGAATGAGGAGACCCAGTACTTC.

The V call is TRBV28, the J call TRBJ1-2; D ambiguous. This CDR3 contains 13 residues. V lost 1 base and J 3 bases, leaving 6 bases between the germline ends. Looked up from germline, CDR1 is MDHEN and CDR2 is SYDVKM. The CDR3 here is CASSLSRDYGYTF. CDR3 coding DNA: TGTGCCAGCAGTTTATCCAGAGACTATGGCTACACCTTC.

This clone came up once. V is TRBV3-1 (or the pseudogene TRBV3-2) and J is TRBJ2-1, with a tentative D call TRBD2 (6 bases). The germline gives CDR1 LGHDT, CDR2 YNNKEL (reference sequence). The CDR3 length is 13 residues. Trimming left V 3 bases short and J 10 bases short, with 13 bases between. As DNA, the CDR3 is TGTGCCAGCAGCCAGGTTGACGGACTAGAGCAGTTCTTC. Residues: CASSQVDGLEQFF.

The V and J genes are TRBV6-5 and TRBJ1-4, with D perhaps matching TRBD1 (5 bases). CDR3 size: 14 residues. Trimming took 6 bases from V and 8 from J, leaving 16 bases between them. Germline CDR1 MNHEY, CDR2 SVGAGI. The CDR3 nucleotides are TGTGCCAGCAGCTGGGGGAGAGGGGAAGAAAAACTGTTTTTT. Translating gives CASSWGRGEEKLFF.

The genes are TRBV5-4 and TRBJ1-6; TRBD1 matches 7 bases. The CDR3 consists of 16 residues. Per germline, CDR1 SGHNT and CDR2 YYREEE (reference sequence). V dropped 3 bases and J dropped 5; count of bases not matched to a gene: 8. Written as DNA, the CDR3 is TGTGCCAGCAGCTCGGGACAGAAAACTAATAATTCACCCCTCCACTTT. Translation gives CASSSGQKTNNSPLHF.

The chain is built from TRBV30 and TRBJ2-7; D not resolved. V gave up 1 base and J gave up 0 bases, with 7 bases separating them. CDR1 is GTSNPN, CDR2 SVGIG, per germline (reference sequence). CDR3 size: 13 residues. CDR3 region: CAWSGLDSYEQYF. In DNA, the CDR3 is TGTGCCTGGAGTGGTCTAGACTCCTACGAGCAGTACTTC.

There are a few counts of this clone. The gene calls are TRBV4-1 and TRBJ1-5; possibly TRBD1 for D (5 bases). This CDR3 comprises 17 residues. Germline CDR1 is MGHRA and CDR2 is YSYEKL. V was clipped by 3 bases and J by 1 base, with 16 bases between them. The CDR3, as DNA: TGCGCCAGCAGCCAGGCCTTTACAGGCACCAGCAATCAGCCCCAGCATTTT. Protein: CASSQAFTGTSNQPQHF.

The V and J genes are TRBV30 and TRBJ1-2; 10 bases line up with TRBD1. The CDR3 loop spans 15 amino acids. V lost 1 base, J lost 7 bases, and 9 bases stayed unmatched. Germline assignment: CDR1 GTSNPN and CDR2 SVGIG (reference sequence). The CDR3 protein is CAWSARQGAESGYTF. CDR3 DNA: TGTGCCTGGAGTGCAAGACAGGGGGCTGAGTCTGGCTACACCTTC.

J is TRBJ2-7 and V is TRBV4-3; 14 bases are shared with TRBD2. This CDR3 has 14 amino acids. Germline trimming cut 3 bases from V and 6 bases from J; bases unmatched to any gene: 1. Germline CDR1 is LGHNA and CDR2 is YSLEER. In DNA form, the CDR3 reads TGCGCCAGCAGCCAGGGGACTAGCGGGAGCGAGCAGTACTTC. This translates into CASSQGTSGSEQYF.

The chain is built from TRBV12-3 or TRBV12-4 and TRBJ2-3; D is undetermined. V shed 0 bases and J shed 8 bases, with 6 bases lying between them. The CDR3 has 12 amino acids. The CDR3 coding sequence is TGTGCCAGCAGTTTAGCCAGTGGTACGCAGTATTTT. Translation: CASSLASGTQYF.

The chain combines TRBV6-2 or TRBV6-3 with TRBJ2-6; the D gene is possibly TRBD2 (6 bases). Trimming removed 4 bases at V and 0 bases at J, with 7 bases between. CDR1 is MNHEY, CDR2 SVGEGT, per germline. The CDR3 consists of 15 residues. CDR3 in DNA: TGTGCCAGCAGTTTCGGGGGCTCTGGGGCCAACGTCCTGACTTTC. Encoded protein: CASSFGGSGANVLTF.

The genes are TRBV3-1 (or the pseudogene TRBV3-2) and TRBJ2-7; D uncertain. The CDR3 has 14 residues. The V gene lost 5 bases and the J gene lost 2 bases, with 13 bases spanning the gap. The germline CDR1 and CDR2 sequences are LGHDT and YNNKEL (reference sequence). CDR3 DNA: TGTGCCAGCAGCGCCCCTAATCGCCCCTACGAGCAGTACTTC. Translation gives CASSAPNRPYEQYF.

This chain uses TRBV10-1 with TRBJ2-1; D remains unclear. The V gene lost 8 bases and the J gene lost 1 base, with 21 bases spanning the gap. The CDR3 runs 17 residues. Germline V gives CDR1 WNHNN, CDR2 SYGVQD (reference sequence). The CDR3 DNA reads TGCGCCAGCCCGGACCAGTCGGAAGGGCGTTCCTACAATGAGCAGTTCTTC. Its translation: CASPDQSEGRSYNEQFF.